The entry below describes one TCR beta chain. The sample comes from a study of T cell responses to AZD1222 COVID-19 vaccine. This CDR3 is 14 amino acids long. The V and J ends lost 5 bases and 5 bases respectively, with 15 bases between them. Looked up from germline, CDR1 is SGHNT and CDR2 is YENEEA. Clones were sequenced by immunoSEQ multiplex PCR, and TCRdb holds only the in-frame ones, with some missing. The sample includes 80,000 to 90,000 clones, more than 75% of them seen just once. The chain employs TRBV11-3 and TRBJ1-1; no clear D. The receptor was isolated from an adult in good health. The source was peripheral blood, collected on day 0 of MenACWY control vaccination. CDR3: CASSRGEGGTEAFF. CDR3 DNA sequence: TGTGCCAGCAGCCGGGGTGAGGGAGGGACTGAAGCTTTCTTT. Based on the CDR3 plus reference TRBV11-3 and TRBJ1-1, the full variable domain is EAGVVQSPRYKIIEKKQPVAFWCNPISGHNTLYWYLQNLGQGPELLIRYENEEAVDDSQLPKDRFSAERLKGVDSTLKIQPAELGDSAVYLCASSRGEGGTEAFFGQGTRLTVV.